Below, one T cell receptor beta chain is given with its context. Looked up from germline, CDR1 is SQVTM and CDR2 is ANQGSEA. This CDR3 comprises 16 residues. The ends were cut back, 5 bases at V and 0 bases at J, with 20 bases in the middle. Sequenced by immunoSEQ multiplex PCR; TCRdb stores in-frame clones only, minus some. This sample has about 50,000 clones, with around nine tenths found just once. The sample comes from a study of T cell changes during pregnancy in multiple sclerosis. The J gene is TRBJ2-7, the V gene TRBV29-1, with a possible D match to TRBD1 (5 bases). This specimen was CD4+ T cells from peripheral blood mononuclear cells, taken after pregnancy. The TCR originated in a female donor in good health, enrolled as a control in a pregnancy study. The CDR3 sequence: CSVHPVGVRSSYEQYF. In nucleotides, the CDR3 is TGCAGCGTTCACCCTGTAGGGGTTAGGAGCTCCTACGAGCAGTACTTC.